A single sample gave rise to the 17 T cell receptor beta chains below, sequenced in a study of shared clonotypes between healthy human individuals. The assay was immunoSEQ multiplex PCR, and TCRdb's table has in-frame clones only and misses some. The sample has 760,000 or so clones, about 96% seen once; the top ten hold less than 0.25%. CD8 cells regarded as naive lacked CD45RO, were positively chosen for CCR7, and omitted terminally differentiated effector memory CD45RA+ cells. Sequencing was done on a sample of naive CD8+ T cells sorted from blood. These receptor sequences come from a man aged 25 to 40 in good health.

This chain uses TRBV11-2 with TRBJ2-5, with D unclear. CDR1 is SGHAT and CDR2 is FQNNGV in the germline V gene. The length of the CDR3 is 11 residues. V was cut by 5 bases and J by 5 bases, with 6 bases left in between. The CDR3 sequence is CASSQGETQYF. CDR3 nucleotides: TGTGCCAGCAGCCAAGGGGAGACCCAGTACTTC.

V is TRBV13 and J is TRBJ2-1, with 7 positions matching TRBD1. V lost 5 bases, J lost 6 bases, and 7 bases stayed unmatched. The CDR3 loop spans 14 amino acids. CDR1 PRHDT and CDR2 FYEKMQ come from the germline V gene (reference sequence). In nucleotides, the CDR3 is TGTGCCAGCAGCGCCAGACAGGGTTCCAATGAGCAGTTCTTC. This translates into CASSARQGSNEQFF.

The rearrangement uses TRBV18 and TRBJ1-2, with D possibly matching TRBD1 (5 bases). This CDR3 spans 14 amino acids. Trimming shortened V by 5 bases and J by 2 bases, and 12 bases separated the two germline ends. CDR1 and CDR2 from the germline V gene are KGHSH and LQKENI. The CDR3 region is CASSTGRTNYGYTF. The DNA for the CDR3 is TGTGCCAGCTCAACAGGACGGACCAACTATGGCTACACCTTC.

This chain connects TRBV29-1 to TRBJ2-4; 7 bases fit TRBD1. CDR3 length: 12 amino acids. V lost 6 bases and J lost 4; bases outside the gene matches: 3. Germline loops: CDR1 SQVTM, CDR2 ANQGSEA. CDR3 nucleotides: TGCAGCGTGCCGGGACAGAAAAACATTCAGTACTTC. Amino acid sequence: CSVPGQKNIQYF.

The chain couples TRBV7-3 to TRBJ2-2; TRBD2 agrees at 10 bases. From germline, CDR1 is SGHTA and CDR2 FQGTGA. Unmatched junction bases numbered 2, after V lost 0 bases and J lost 1 base. The CDR3 sequence is 17 residues long. The CDR3 nucleotides are TGTGCCAGCAGCTTAACCGGACTAGCGGAGAACACCGGGGAGCTGTTTTTT. As protein: CASSLTGLAENTGELFF.

The CDR3 bases are TGCAGCGTTGAATGGGACAGCAAAGAGACCCAGTACTTC. Translation: CSVEWDSKETQYF. This sequence joins TRBV29-1 and TRBJ2-5, with TRBD1 identical over 7 bases. This CDR3 is built from 13 residues. Trimming at V came to 2 bases and at J to 3 bases, leaving 3 bases not matched to a gene. The V gene's germline CDR1 is SQVTM and CDR2 ANQGSEA. Looking up the rest from reference TRBV29-1 and TRBJ2-5 gives the full variable domain: SAVISQKPSRDICQRGTSLTIQCQVDSQVTMMFWYRQQPGQSLTLIATANQGSEATYESGFVIDKFPISRPNLTFSTLTVSNMSPEDSSIYLCSVEWDSKETQYFGPGTRLLVL.

The J gene is TRBJ2-2, the V gene TRBV7-7; a possible D gene is TRBD2 (6 bases). Germline assignment: CDR1 SSHAT and CDR2 FNYEAQ (reference sequence). The CDR3 runs 17 residues. The V and J ends lost 3 bases and 0 bases respectively, with 14 bases between them. The CDR3: CASSFRAGRANTGELFF. In DNA, the CDR3 is TGTGCCAGCAGCTTCCGAGCGGGCCGAGCGAACACCGGGGAGCTGTTTTTT.

This sequence joins TRBV21-1 and TRBJ1-1. TRBV21-1 is recorded as a pseudogene. The length of the CDR3 is 18 residues. CDR3 in amino acids: CASSTVSNPRGGNTEAFF. The CDR3 region has the DNA TGTGCCAGCAGCACCGTCTCGAATCCCAGGGGAGGGAACACTGAAGCTTTCTTT.

V is TRBV2 and J is TRBJ2-7; 8 nucleotides agree with TRBD2. Germline V gene data show CDR1 as SNHLY and CDR2 as FYNNEI. The CDR3 totals 15 residues. V lost 5 bases and J lost 3; bases outside the gene matches: 9. CDR3 nucleotides: TGTGCCAGCAGTTTGAAGCGGGAGTGGAACTACGAGCAGTACTTC. It translates to CASSLKREWNYEQYF.

The chain couples TRBV7-9 to TRBJ2-7; D unclear. The CDR3 is 16 amino acids. The germline CDR1 and CDR2 sequences are SEHNR and FQNEAQ (reference sequence). V lost 1 base, J lost 0 bases, and 13 bases lay in between. This CDR3 is CASSLEDIYSSYEQYF. DNA of the CDR3: TGTGCCAGCAGCTTAGAAGACATTTACAGCTCCTACGAGCAGTACTTC.

This clone has only a few counts. Other nucleotide sequences from this sample produce the same CDR3. V and J are TRBV7-8 and TRBJ2-7; no clear D gene. This CDR3 is built from 11 residues. CDR1 SGHVS and CDR2 FQNEAQ come from the germline V gene. V was shortened by 5 bases and J by 2 bases, with 4 bases between the two germline ends. The CDR3 DNA sequence: TGTGCCAGCAGCACGACCTACGAGCAGTACTTC. Amino acids: CASSTTYEQYF.

This rearrangement joins TRBV29-1 to TRBJ2-5; unclear D gene. Trimming cost V 4 bases and J 2 bases, with 14 bases left between them. This CDR3 comprises 14 residues. From germline, CDR1 is SQVTM and CDR2 ANQGSEA. DNA for the CDR3: TGCAGCGTTGTTTGGGCCACACCTCAAGAGACCCAGTACTTC. Translation gives CSVVWATPQETQYF.

This chain joins TRBV7-6 and TRBJ2-7, with 7 bases matching TRBD2. The CDR3 totals 15 residues. V was clipped by 7 bases and J by 6 bases; unmatched bases: 15. Germline CDR1 is SGHVS and CDR2 is FNYEAQ. The CDR3 sequence is CASTNLGAGVGEQYF. In DNA, the CDR3 is TGTGCCAGCACCAATCTCGGTGCGGGAGTAGGCGAGCAGTACTTC.

This clone was detected a few times. The CDR3: CASSYSASGSYEQYF. CDR3 nucleotide sequence: TGTGCCAGCAGTTACTCGGCTAGCGGGAGCTACGAGCAGTACTTC. The chain couples TRBV6-5 to TRBJ2-7; 10 positions match TRBD2. Germline V gene sequence: CDR1 MNHEY, CDR2 SVGAGI. The ends lost 0 bases at V and 3 bases at J; junction bases unmatched: 2. This CDR3 is 15 amino acids long.

The V gene is TRBV9, the J gene TRBJ2-5; the match to TRBD1 covers 10 bases. The DNA end favors TRBJ2-7, so the J call may be wrong. This CDR3 region has 15 residues. From germline, CDR1 is SGDLS and CDR2 YYNGEE. This chain's CDR3 is CASSGTGQGFYEQYF. The CDR3 DNA follows: TGTGCCAGCAGCGGCACGGGACAGGGGTTCTACGAGCAGTACTTC.

The chain links TRBV13 to TRBJ2-6; D call uncertain. V dropped 8 bases and J dropped 1 base, with 12 bases sitting between them. Per the germline V gene, CDR1 is PRHDT and CDR2 is FYEKMQ (reference sequence). The CDR3 covers 15 residues. CDR3 sequence (DNA): TGTGCCAGCCTCCAATGGGGTTCTGGGGCCAACGTCCTGACTTTC. Protein sequence: CASLQWGSGANVLTF.

Regarding this clone: Other nucleotide sequences in the sample specify the same CDR3. The gene calls are TRBV5-1 and TRBJ2-7; 9 bases agree with TRBD1. CDR1 and CDR2 from the germline V gene are SGHRS and YFSETQ. The CDR3 extends over 14 amino acids. The V segment lost 4 bases and the J segment 3 bases; nucleotides outside the gene matches: 5. The CDR3 DNA reads TGCGCCAGCAGCCCCGGGACAGGGCTCTACGAGCAGTACTTC. Its protein product is CASSPGTGLYEQYF.